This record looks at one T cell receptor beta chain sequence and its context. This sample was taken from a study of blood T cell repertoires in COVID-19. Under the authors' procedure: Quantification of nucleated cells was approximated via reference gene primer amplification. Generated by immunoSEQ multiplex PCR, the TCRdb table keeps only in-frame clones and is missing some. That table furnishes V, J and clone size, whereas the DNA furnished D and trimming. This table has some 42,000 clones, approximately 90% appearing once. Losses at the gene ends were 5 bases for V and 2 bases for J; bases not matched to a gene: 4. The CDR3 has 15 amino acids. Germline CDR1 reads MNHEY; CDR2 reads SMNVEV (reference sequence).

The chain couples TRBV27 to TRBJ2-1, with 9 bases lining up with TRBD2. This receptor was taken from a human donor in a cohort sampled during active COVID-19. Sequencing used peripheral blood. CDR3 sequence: CASSSGGSAYNEQFF. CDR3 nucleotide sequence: TGTGCCAGCAGTAGCGGGGGGTCGGCCTACAATGAGCAGTTCTTC.